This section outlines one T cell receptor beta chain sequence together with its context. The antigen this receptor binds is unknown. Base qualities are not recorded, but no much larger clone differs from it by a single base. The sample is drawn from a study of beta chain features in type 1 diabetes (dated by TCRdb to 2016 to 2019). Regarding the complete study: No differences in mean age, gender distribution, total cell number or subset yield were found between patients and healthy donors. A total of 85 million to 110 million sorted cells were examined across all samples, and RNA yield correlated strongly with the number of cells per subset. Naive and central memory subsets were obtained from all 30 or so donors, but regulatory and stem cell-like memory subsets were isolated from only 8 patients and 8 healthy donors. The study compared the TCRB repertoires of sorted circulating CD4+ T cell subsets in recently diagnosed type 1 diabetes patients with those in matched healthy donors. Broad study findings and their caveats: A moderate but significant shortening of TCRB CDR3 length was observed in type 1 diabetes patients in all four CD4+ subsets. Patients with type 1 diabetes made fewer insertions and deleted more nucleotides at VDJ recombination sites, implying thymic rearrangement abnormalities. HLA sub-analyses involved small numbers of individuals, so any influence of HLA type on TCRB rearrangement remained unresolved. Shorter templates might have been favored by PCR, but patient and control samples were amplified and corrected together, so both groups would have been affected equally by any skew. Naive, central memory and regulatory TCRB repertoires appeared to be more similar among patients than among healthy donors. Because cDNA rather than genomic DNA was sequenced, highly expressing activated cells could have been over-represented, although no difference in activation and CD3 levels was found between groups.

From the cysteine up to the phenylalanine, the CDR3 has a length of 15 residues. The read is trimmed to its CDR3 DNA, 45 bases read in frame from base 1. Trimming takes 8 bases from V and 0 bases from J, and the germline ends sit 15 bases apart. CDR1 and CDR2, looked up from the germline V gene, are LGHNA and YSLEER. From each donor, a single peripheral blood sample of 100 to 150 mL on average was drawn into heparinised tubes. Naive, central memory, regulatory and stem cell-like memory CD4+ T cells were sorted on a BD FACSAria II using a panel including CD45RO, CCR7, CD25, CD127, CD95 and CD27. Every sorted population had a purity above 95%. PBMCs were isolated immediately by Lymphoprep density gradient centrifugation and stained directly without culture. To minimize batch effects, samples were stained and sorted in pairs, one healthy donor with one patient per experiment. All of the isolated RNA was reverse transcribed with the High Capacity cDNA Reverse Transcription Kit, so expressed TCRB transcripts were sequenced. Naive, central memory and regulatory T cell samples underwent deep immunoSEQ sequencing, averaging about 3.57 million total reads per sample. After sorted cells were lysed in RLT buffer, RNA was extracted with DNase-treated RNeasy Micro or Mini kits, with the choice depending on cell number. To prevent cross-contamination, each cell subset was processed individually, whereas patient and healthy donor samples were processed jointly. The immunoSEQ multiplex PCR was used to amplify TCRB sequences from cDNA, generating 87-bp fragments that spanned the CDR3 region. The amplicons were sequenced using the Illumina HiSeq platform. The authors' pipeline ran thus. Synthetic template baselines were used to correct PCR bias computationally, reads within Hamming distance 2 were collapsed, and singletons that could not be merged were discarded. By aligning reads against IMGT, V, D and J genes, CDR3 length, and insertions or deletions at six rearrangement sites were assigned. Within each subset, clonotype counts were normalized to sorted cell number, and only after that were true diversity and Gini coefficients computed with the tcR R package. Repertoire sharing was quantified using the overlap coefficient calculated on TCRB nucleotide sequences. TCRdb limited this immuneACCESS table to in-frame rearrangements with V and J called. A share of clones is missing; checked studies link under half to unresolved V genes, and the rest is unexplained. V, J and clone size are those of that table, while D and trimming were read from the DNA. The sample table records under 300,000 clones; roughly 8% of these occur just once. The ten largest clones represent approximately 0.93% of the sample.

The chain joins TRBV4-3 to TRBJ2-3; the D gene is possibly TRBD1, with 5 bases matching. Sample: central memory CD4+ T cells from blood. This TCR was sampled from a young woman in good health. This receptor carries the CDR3 CASGEAGRSTDTQYF. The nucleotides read TGCGCCAGCGGTGAGGCAGGGCGGAGCACAGATACGCAGTATTTT.